The subject of this entry is one TCR beta chain. The antigen is not known. Per the germline V gene, CDR1 is LGHDT and CDR2 is YNNKEL (reference sequence). CDR3 length: 14 residues. The V and J ends lost 3 bases and 6 bases, in that order; junction bases with no gene match: 5. These data are taken from a study of identical twins. MiXCR was run by TCRdb on the 5' RACE reads, yielding one entry per CDR3 protein. This table holds around 340,000 distinct CDR3 sequences, about 12% found once. Study observations and caveats: The conclusions drew on cross-sectional statistical analysis instead of tracking the same donors.

These data were also filed under a second study, of yellow fever vaccine responses in identical twins.

The chain uses TRBV3-1 and TRBJ2-1; 7 positions match TRBD1. Sequencing was carried out using CD8+ T cells sorted from blood. This sequence was found in a woman in her late teens or twenties in good health. The CDR3 region is CASSHQTGFNEQFF. In nucleotides, the CDR3 is TGTGCCAGCAGCCACCAGACAGGGTTCAATGAGCAGTTCTTC.